The rows below give T cell receptor beta chains drawn from one sample of a study of cytomegalovirus exposure and HLA in healthy donors. The table came from immunoSEQ multiplex PCR; TCRdb's copy has only in-frame clones and leaves some out. The data show some 69,000 clones, roughly 94% seen once. The specimen was PBMCs. Receptors were obtained from a young man in good health and CMV-seropositive. Both conserved end residues are trimmed from each CDR3. Each record gives: V gene, J gene, CDR3 protein.

>TRBV10-1|TRBJ1-4
ASSDPGTGDEKLF
>TRBV6-5|TRBJ2-1
ASSRLASEQF
>TRBV7-2|TRBJ2-7
ASSYQGNEQY
>TRBV7-2|TRBJ2-1
ASSLANRGDEQF
>TRBV11-2|TRBJ1-1
ASSLTTGTRTEAF
>TRBV6-5|TRBJ2-7
ASSADRGASYEQY
>TRBV2|TRBJ1-1
ASTSGRVYLSNTEAF
>TRBV18|TRBJ1-2
ASSPRRDREAYGYT
>TRBV27|TRBJ2-7
ASSPHRGHYEQY
>TRBV7-2|TRBJ1-4
ASSDGQGVEKLF
>TRBV7-9|TRBJ1-2
ASSRQGNYGYT
>TRBV9|TRBJ2-7
ASSVDSGGVHEQY
>TRBV9|TRBJ2-2
ASSVTSGATGELF
>TRBV6-1|TRBJ1-3
ASSEATGSGNTIY
>TRBV29-1|TRBJ2-1
SVAGGRVEQF
>TRBV11-2|TRBJ2-7
ASSPQRGGSYEQY
>TRBV14|TRBJ2-2
ASSLRQGGGELF
>TRBV30|TRBJ2-3
AWGAGGKDTQY
>TRBV11-2|TRBJ2-7
ASRPVQGPPSGEQY
>TRBV5-6|TRBJ1-1
ASSFPARGTEAF
>TRBV9|TRBJ1-4
ASSGTGGGNEKLF
>TRBV27|TRBJ2-1
ASSRRLAGGFSQF
>TRBV7-9|TRBJ2-2
ASEGQTNTGELF
>TRBV11-2|TRBJ2-1
ASSLVLAGGPSYNEQF
>TRBV27|TRBJ2-1
ASSLSKTSGQF
>TRBV4-1|TRBJ2-5
ASSTRIGVGGRVETQY
>TRBV7-9|TRBJ2-7
ASSFGPQGLSQYEQY
>TRBV7-8|TRBJ1-2
ASSYSKTQGTYT
>TRBV28|TRBJ1-1
ASSWSSGSGNTEAF
>TRBV4-1|TRBJ2-7
ASSQDTRTGFYEQY
>TRBV7-8|TRBJ1-5
ASSFGGGPDNQPQH
>TRBV5-6|TRBJ1-1
ASSLSSEAF
>TRBV9|TRBJ2-5
ASSVGVRDRGQKTQY
>TRBV7-8|TRBJ1-2
ASSGQNYGYT
>TRBV7-2|TRBJ2-7
ASSSREGRYEQY
>TRBV7-9|TRBJ1-4
ASSQDRGAGEKLF
>TRBV18|TRBJ1-4
ASSPRQADEKLF
>TRBV5-1|TRBJ1-1
ASSWDSENTEAF